Each of the 27 T cell receptor beta chains below was sequenced from the same sample in a study of blood T cell repertoires in COVID-19. Assay used: immunoSEQ multiplex PCR; TCRdb lists only in-frame clones, some missing. The data show about 250,000 clones, approximately 83% seen once. The sequencing sample was made of PBMCs or T cells enriched from blood (not recorded which). These receptor sequences come from a woman aged 25 to 39 who had recovered from COVID-19.

This chain connects TRBV7-2 to TRBJ1-1; no firm D call. With 5 bases removed from V and 1 base from J, the gap between germline ends came to 8 bases. This CDR3 region has 13 residues. The germline CDR1 and CDR2 sequences are SGHTA and FQGNSA. CDR3 sequence (DNA): TGTGCCAGCAGCGACTGGCCGAACACTGAAGCTTTCTTT. Translation gives CASSDWPNTEAFF. Complete variable domain (other parts from reference TRBV7-2 and TRBJ1-1): GAGVSQSPSNKVTEKGKDVELRCDPISGHTALYWYRQSLGQGLEFLIYFQGNSAPDKSGLPSDRFSAERTGGSVSTLTIQRTQQEDSAVYLCASSDWPNTEAFFGQGTRLTVV.

The V gene is TRBV19, the J gene TRBJ1-5, with D uncertain. The ends were cut back, 10 bases at V and 4 bases at J, with 20 bases in the middle. The CDR3 length is 15 residues. Germline lookup yields CDR1 LNHDA and CDR2 SQIVND (reference sequence). Here the CDR3 DNA reads TGTGCCACCCAAATAGGTGGCAGGCGAAATCAGCCCCAGCATTTT. This gives the protein CATQIGGRRNQPQHF.

V and J are TRBV6-2 or TRBV6-3 and TRBJ2-3; 9 bases align to TRBD2. CDR3 length: 16 residues. The junction had 3 bases not matched to a gene; V was cut back by 1 base and J by 1 base. Germline V lookup: CDR1 MNHEY, CDR2 SVGEGT. CDR3: CASSYLAGAGTDTQYF. In DNA form, the CDR3 reads TGTGCCAGCAGTTACTTAGCGGGGGCCGGCACAGATACGCAGTATTTT.

V gene TRBV28 combines with J gene TRBJ1-4; D uncertain. The CDR3 is 11 amino acids. The germline CDR1 and CDR2 sequences are MDHEN and SYDVKM. The V and J ends lost 5 bases and 14 bases respectively, with 12 bases between them. The CDR3 DNA sequence: TGTGCCAGCAGTGAGGAGGGCGGTCTGTTTTTT. It encodes CASSEEGGLFF.

This rearrangement joins TRBV7-8 to TRBJ2-3; 12 nucleotides line up with TRBD2. V was pared by 3 bases and J by 3 bases, with 4 bases of the junction left unmatched. Germline V gene sequence: CDR1 SGHVS, CDR2 FQNEAQ. The CDR3 covers 16 residues. CDR3 sequence reads: CASSFATSGRTDTQYF. DNA of the CDR3: TGTGCCAGCAGCTTTGCGACTAGCGGGAGAACAGATACGCAGTATTTT.

The rearrangement joins TRBV27 to TRBJ1-2, with a possible D match to TRBD1 (5 bases). The CDR3 spans 14 residues. The V gene lost 6 bases and the J gene lost 8 bases, with 19 bases spanning the gap. The germline V gene has CDR1 MNHEY and CDR2 SMNVEV (reference sequence). CDR3 in DNA: TGTGCCAGCAGGATTACAGGAGTTATAGGGGGCTACACCTTC. As protein: CASRITGVIGGYTF.

The chain links TRBV24-1 to TRBJ2-5; D is possibly TRBD2 (6 bases). CDR3 length equals 12 residues. Trimming cost V 9 bases and J 3 bases, with 10 bases left between them. Germline loops: CDR1 KGHDR, CDR2 SFDVKD. The CDR3 region is CATRGWEETQYF. The CDR3 coding sequence is TGTGCCACCCGGGGGTGGGAAGAGACCCAGTACTTC.

The rearrangement uses TRBV6-5 and TRBJ2-1; D might be TRBD2 (5 bases). Trimming shortened V by 2 bases and J by 4 bases, and 15 bases separated the two germline ends. The germline CDR1 and CDR2 sequences are MNHEY and SVGAGI. This CDR3 region has 16 residues. The CDR3 bases are TGTGCCAGCAGTTACGGGCGCCTTCGGGGTTACAATGAGCAGTTCTTC. The encoded protein is CASSYGRLRGYNEQFF.

The CDR3 DNA is TGTGCCAGTCGCCGACAGGGAGTTGATTCACCCCTCCACTTT. This gives the protein CASRRQGVDSPLHF. This sequence joins TRBV19 and TRBJ1-6, with 7 positions matching TRBD1. The ends lost 8 bases at V and 8 bases at J; junction bases unmatched: 9. The CDR3 consists of 14 residues. Germline CDR1 is LNHDA and CDR2 is SQIVND (reference sequence).

This chain uses TRBV24-1 with TRBJ2-1, with D perhaps TRBD2 (5 bases). Trimming left V 2 bases short and J 0 bases short, with 10 bases between. This CDR3 contains 16 residues. In germline, CDR1 is KGHDR, CDR2 SFDVKD. CDR3: CATSDSWESSYNEQFF. The CDR3 nucleotides are TGTGCCACCAGTGATTCGTGGGAGAGCTCCTACAATGAGCAGTTCTTC.

This chain uses TRBV5-1 with TRBJ1-1; D is possibly TRBD1 (5 bases). The length of the CDR3 is 14 residues. V lost 4 bases and J lost 4, with 14 bases in between. In germline, CDR1 is SGHRS, CDR2 YFSETQ. The CDR3 sequence is CASSLPAGGTEAFF. In DNA form, the CDR3 reads TGCGCCAGCAGCCTCCCCGCGGGGGGCACTGAAGCTTTCTTT.

This clone was recorded a few times. The V call is TRBV29-1, the J call TRBJ2-3; TRBD2 agrees at 8 bases. The CDR3 has 13 residues. Germline CDR1 is SQVTM and CDR2 is ANQGSEA. The V segment lost 7 bases and the J segment 1 base; nucleotides outside the gene matches: 4. The CDR3 coding sequence is TGCAGCGCTACGGGACTAGGCACAGATACGCAGTATTTT. Protein sequence: CSATGLGTDTQYF.

The rearrangement links TRBV28 to TRBJ1-1, with TRBD1 matching over 8 bases. The V gene end was trimmed by 6 bases and the J gene end by 0 bases; junction bases not matched to a gene: 6. This CDR3 has 15 residues. Germline V lookup: CDR1 MDHEN, CDR2 SYDVKM. CDR3 protein: CASSRRTGMNTEAFF. The DNA of the CDR3 is TGTGCCAGCAGCCGAAGGACAGGGATGAACACTGAAGCTTTCTTT. The full variable domain, its missing parts supplied by reference TRBV28 and TRBJ1-1, is DVKVTQSSRYLVKRTGEKVFLECVQDMDHENMFWYRQDPGLGLRLIYFSYDVKMKEKGDIPEGYSVSREKKERFSLILESASTNQTSMYLCASSRRTGMNTEAFFGQGTRLTVV.

This sequence joins TRBV10-2 and TRBJ2-3; no clear D. Looked up from germline, CDR1 is WSHSY and CDR2 is SAAADI. The CDR3 extends over 11 amino acids. The ends were cut back, 7 bases at V and 5 bases at J, with 7 bases in the middle. In nucleotides, the CDR3 is TGCGCCAGCATGGAGAGAGATACGCAGTATTTT. Translated: CASMERDTQYF.

The chain employs TRBV6-5 and TRBJ2-5; 7 positions match TRBD1. Trimming cost V 7 bases and J 2 bases; bases outside gene matches: 7. Germline CDR1 reads MNHEY; CDR2 reads SVGAGI. CDR3 length equals 14 residues. The CDR3: CASTRRDRQETQYF. The CDR3 coding sequence is TGTGCCAGCACCCGAAGGGACAGACAAGAGACCCAGTACTTC.

The CDR3 DNA reads as TGTGCCAGCAGCTGGTTCGGGACATCGGATAACTCTGGGGCCAACGTCCTGACTTTC. As protein: CASSWFGTSDNSGANVLTF. The chain is built from TRBV5-6 and TRBJ2-6, with a possible D match to TRBD1 (6 bases). The V gene's germline CDR1 is SGHDT and CDR2 YYEEEE. The CDR3 runs to 19 residues. Trimming shortened V by 3 bases and J by 0 bases, and 19 bases separated the two germline ends.

The chain employs TRBV19 and TRBJ1-5, with TRBD1 identical over 9 bases. J gave up 3 bases and V 3 bases, and 3 bases lay outside the gene matches. This CDR3 is 15 amino acids long. Germline CDR1 LNHDA, CDR2 SQIVND (reference sequence). CDR3 amino acids: CASSIQQGANQPQHF. The CDR3 nucleotides read TGTGCCAGTAGTATCCAACAGGGGGCCAATCAGCCCCAGCATTTT.

The chain employs TRBV25-1 and TRBJ2-7, with 8 bases matching TRBD1. The CDR3 has 13 amino acids. With 3 bases clipped from V and 3 bases from J, the junction kept 1 base outside the gene matches. Per the germline V gene, CDR1 is MGHDK and CDR2 is SYGVNS. CDR3: CASSDTGGYEQYF. In DNA form, the CDR3 reads TGTGCCAGCAGTGATACAGGGGGCTACGAGCAGTACTTC.

The rearrangement links TRBV6-5 to TRBJ2-7; TRBD1 agrees at 7 bases. This CDR3 region has 13 residues. Trimming at V came to 0 bases and at J to 13 bases, leaving 9 bases not matched to a gene. CDR1 is MNHEY and CDR2 is SVGAGI in the germline V gene. CDR3 in DNA: TGTGCCAGCAGTTACTCCGGACAGGCCGCCTTCTACTTC. It is translated as CASSYSGQAAFYF.

The chain is built from TRBV7-9 and TRBJ2-3; 10 nucleotides match TRBD2. The trim removed 5 bases at V and 2 bases at J, leaving 4 bases unmatched. The CDR3 is made up of 15 amino acids. The germline gives CDR1 SEHNR, CDR2 FQNEAQ (reference sequence). CDR3 nucleotide sequence: TGTGCCAGCAGCACCGGGACTAGCGACACAGATACGCAGTATTTT. Encoded protein: CASSTGTSDTDTQYF. The entire variable domain, with the rest obtained from reference TRBV7-9 and TRBJ2-3, is as follows: DTGVSQNPRHKITKRGQNVTFRCDPISEHNRLYWYRQTLGQGPEFLTYFQNEAQLEKSRLLSDRFSAERPKGSFSTLEIQRTEQGDSAMYLCASSTGTSDTDTQYFGPGTRLTVL.

The chain combines TRBV14 with TRBJ1-4; no clear D. This CDR3 is 17 amino acids long. V lost 0 bases, J lost 3 bases, and 14 bases lay in between. Germline assignment: CDR1 SGHDN and CDR2 FVKESK. The DNA for the CDR3 is TGTGCCAGCAGCCAAGATTTCGGGGAGGGAGCTAATGAAAAACTGTTTTTT. As protein: CASSQDFGEGANEKLFF.

The chain carries TRBV18 and TRBJ2-3; 10 nucleotides align to TRBD2. CDR1 KGHSH and CDR2 LQKENI come from the germline V gene. CDR3 size: 15 residues. The junction had 4 bases not matched to a gene; V was cut back by 3 bases and J by 4 bases. In DNA form, the CDR3 reads TGTGCCAGCTCACCCAGCGGGGGGGCCTCAGATACGCAGTATTTT. This codes for CASSPSGGASDTQYF. Combining the CDR3 with reference TRBV18 and TRBJ2-3 gives the whole variable domain NAGVMQNPRHLVRRRGQEARLRCSPMKGHSHVYWYRQLPEEGLKFMVYLQKENIIDESGMPKERFSAEFPKEGPSILRIQQVVRGDSAAYFCASSPSGGASDTQYFGPGTRLTVL.

The count of this clone is one. The gene calls are TRBV18 and TRBJ2-1, with 9 bases that match TRBD2. Looked up from germline, CDR1 is KGHSH and CDR2 is LQKENI. This CDR3 is built from 17 residues. After removal of 2 bases from V and 6 bases from J, the junction contained 11 bases not matched to a gene. As DNA, the CDR3 is TGTGCCAGCTCACCAAGGGGACTAGCTGGAATACTCAATGAGCAGTTCTTC. Residues: CASSPRGLAGILNEQFF.

The chain recombines TRBV7-2 with TRBJ2-5; TRBD2 matches 13 bases. The CDR3 contains 16 residues. V trimming: 5 bases; J trimming: 6 bases; junction bases outside the gene matches: 9. Germline V CDR1 and CDR2: SGHTA, FQGNSA. CDR3 residues: CASSTSGGAVRQTQYF. In DNA, the CDR3 is TGTGCCAGCAGCACTAGCGGGGGGGCCGTTCGTCAGACCCAGTACTTC.

This clone was seen once. The chain carries TRBV9 and TRBJ1-3; possibly TRBD1 for D (5 bases). Germline V gene lookup returns CDR1 SGDLS and CDR2 YYNGEE. The CDR3 extends over 16 amino acids. Trimming left V 4 bases short and J 1 base short, with 15 bases between. CDR3: CASSPQWGVSGNTIYF. The CDR3 DNA sequence: TGTGCCAGCAGCCCCCAATGGGGGGTTTCTGGAAACACCATATATTTT.

The genes are TRBV27 and TRBJ1-2, with 8 bases fitting TRBD1. Per the germline V gene, CDR1 is MNHEY and CDR2 is SMNVEV (reference sequence). V gave up 9 bases and J gave up 2 bases; unmatched junction bases: 5. The CDR3 runs to 13 residues. In DNA, the CDR3 is TGTGCCAGACCGGGACAGGCAAACTATGGCTACACCTTC. It specifies CARPGQANYGYTF.

V and J are TRBV7-9 and TRBJ1-2, with D unclear. This CDR3 is 16 amino acids long. Looked up from germline, CDR1 is SEHNR and CDR2 is FQNEAQ (reference sequence). The V end lost 4 bases, the J end lost 3 bases, and 18 bases lay between the germline ends. CDR3 sequence (DNA): TGTGCCAGCAGCTCACAGAGGTGGTCCGGGGACTATGGCTACACCTTC. This translates into CASSSQRWSGDYGYTF.